This T cell receptor (beta chain) is drawn from a study of blood T cell repertoires in COVID-19. Whole-study context: The origin of the acute and convalescent COVID-19 samples was the United States, Italy and Spain.

TCRdb's copy holds only in-frame clones and misses some; the assay was immunoSEQ multiplex PCR. The table has 250,000 or so clones, approximately 87% seen once. This clone was picked up one time. Sequenced material: peripheral blood. This receptor was identified in a woman aged 40 to 49 who had recovered from COVID-19.

The CDR3 region has the DNA TGTGCCAGCAGCTTGGGGCGGCGGGGGGCCTACGAGCAGTACTTC. Its translation: CASSLGRRGAYEQYF. The chain has TRBV5-4 and TRBJ2-7, with 8 bases aligning to TRBD2. CDR1 SGHNT and CDR2 YYREEE come from the germline V gene (reference sequence). The ends lost 0 bases at V and 2 bases at J; junction bases unmatched: 4. The CDR3 loop spans 15 amino acids.